This T cell receptor (beta chain) was retrieved from a study of blood T cell repertoires in COVID-19. The protocol was immunoSEQ multiplex PCR, while the TCRdb copy is restricted to in-frame clones and leaves out a portion. The sample lists 200,000 to 250,000 clones, about 94% occurring once. The CDR3 length is 17 residues. With V trimmed by 4 bases and J by 3 bases, 8 bases remained unmatched. The germline V gene encodes CDR1 SEHNR and CDR2 FQNEAQ (reference sequence). Seattle participants joined during active infection and were tracked over time. This sequence was found in a man between 60 and 70 years old with COVID-19, enrolled during active disease. V usage is TRBV7-9 and J usage is TRBJ2-1, with 11 bases lining up with TRBD2. The sample consisted of peripheral blood. CDR3 coding DNA: TGTGCCAGCAGCTCCCCTACTAGCGGGAGAAACTACAATGAGCAGTTCTTC. Its protein is CASSSPTSGRNYNEQFF.